Sequencing of this T cell receptor beta chain was carried out in a study of PD-1 blockade in classical Hodgkin lymphoma. There are 17 residues in the CDR3. The junction had 13 bases not matched to a gene; V was cut back by 1 base and J by 5 bases. The germline V gene encodes CDR1 SGHKS and CDR2 YYEKEE (reference sequence). The protocol was immunoSEQ multiplex PCR, while the TCRdb copy is restricted to in-frame clones and leaves out a portion. Of about 110,000 clones in the sample, roughly nine tenths were seen once. Each patient relapsed following autologous stem cell transplantation, and prior brentuximab vedotin exposure differed. Findings and limits, study-wide: CD8+ TCR diversity did not rise significantly by C4D1, unlike CD4+.

This clone has only one observation. Its antigen is not identified. This receptor was identified in a human donor with classical Hodgkin lymphoma. The sequencing used peripheral blood mononuclear cells (PBMCs), collected before the second cycle of nivolumab. J is TRBJ2-7 and V is TRBV5-5; the match to TRBD2 covers 9 bases. The CDR3 loop reads CASSLWSPGTSSNEQYF. DNA of the CDR3: TGTGCCAGCAGCTTGTGGTCTCCCGGGACTAGCTCAAACGAGCAGTACTTC.